The clone carrying this TCR beta chain was observed a few times. Its target is not known. Trimming shortened V by 5 bases and J by 2 bases, and 34 bases separated the two germline ends. This CDR3 has 20 amino acids. Germline V gene lookup returns CDR1 DFQATT and CDR2 SNEGSKA (reference sequence). This record comes from a study of T cell repertoires in cytomegalovirus infection. The overall study: Indications of both CMV infection and matching HLA type were provided by public TCR beta signatures. Broader study findings: There were HLA-C-restricted CMV-specific TCR beta clonotypes dominating the ex vivo response. Of the TCR beta families, the public ones yielded a cumulative frequency that identified carriers of CMV plus the relevant HLA.

TCRdb recomputed calls from the reads with MiXCR, one row per CDR3 protein. The table includes roughly 500,000 distinct CDR3 sequences, 16% detected once. The sequence was obtained from a human donor in good health (CMV status not recorded). Some clones in this sample may be carry-over from other donors' samples. This rearrangement joins TRBV20-1 to TRBJ2-7; D is perhaps TRBD1 or TRBD2 (5 bases each). The specimen sequenced was CD8+ T cells from PBMCs. The DNA for the CDR3 is TGCAGTGCTGGACCTAGAGTAAGGGACCGGGAAAGTAAAATTCCCTACGAGCAGTACTTC. This encodes CSAGPRVRDRESKIPYEQYF.